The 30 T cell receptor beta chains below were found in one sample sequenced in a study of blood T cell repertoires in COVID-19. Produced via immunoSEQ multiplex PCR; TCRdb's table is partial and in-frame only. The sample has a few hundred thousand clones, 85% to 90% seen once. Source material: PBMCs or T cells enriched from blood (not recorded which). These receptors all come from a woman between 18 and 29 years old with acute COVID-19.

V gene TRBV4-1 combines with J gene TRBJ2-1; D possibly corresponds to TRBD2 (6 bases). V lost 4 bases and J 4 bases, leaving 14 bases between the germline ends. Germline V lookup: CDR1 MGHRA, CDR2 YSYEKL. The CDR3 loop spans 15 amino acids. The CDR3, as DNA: TGCGCCAGCAGCCCCCTCGGGGGAGAGTACAATGAGCAGTTCTTC. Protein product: CASSPLGGEYNEQFF.

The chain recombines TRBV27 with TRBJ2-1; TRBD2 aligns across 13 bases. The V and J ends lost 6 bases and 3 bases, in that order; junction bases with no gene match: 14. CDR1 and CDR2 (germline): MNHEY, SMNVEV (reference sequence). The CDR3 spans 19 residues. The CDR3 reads CASSRSWTSGSKFYNEQFF. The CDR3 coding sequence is TGTGCCAGCAGCCGATCCTGGACTAGCGGGAGTAAGTTCTACAATGAGCAGTTCTTC.

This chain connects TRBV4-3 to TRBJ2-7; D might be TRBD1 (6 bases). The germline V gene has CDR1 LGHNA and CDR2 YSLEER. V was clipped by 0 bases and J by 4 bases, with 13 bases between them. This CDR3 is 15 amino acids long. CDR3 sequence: CASSQDRGRVYEQYF. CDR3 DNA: TGCGCCAGCAGCCAAGACAGGGGTCGGGTGTACGAGCAGTACTTC.

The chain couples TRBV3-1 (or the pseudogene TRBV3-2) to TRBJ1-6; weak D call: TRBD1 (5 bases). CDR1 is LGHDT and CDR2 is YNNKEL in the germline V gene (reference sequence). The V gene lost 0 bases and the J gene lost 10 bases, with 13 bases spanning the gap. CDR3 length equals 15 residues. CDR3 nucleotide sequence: TGTGCCAGCAGCCAAGATACAGGTCGACGCTCACCCCTCCACTTT. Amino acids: CASSQDTGRRSPLHF.

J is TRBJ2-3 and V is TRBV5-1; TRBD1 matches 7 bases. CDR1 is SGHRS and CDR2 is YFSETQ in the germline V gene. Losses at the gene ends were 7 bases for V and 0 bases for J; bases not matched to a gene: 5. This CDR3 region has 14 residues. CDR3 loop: CASAQGISTDTQYF. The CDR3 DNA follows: TGCGCCAGCGCACAGGGGATTAGCACAGATACGCAGTATTTT.

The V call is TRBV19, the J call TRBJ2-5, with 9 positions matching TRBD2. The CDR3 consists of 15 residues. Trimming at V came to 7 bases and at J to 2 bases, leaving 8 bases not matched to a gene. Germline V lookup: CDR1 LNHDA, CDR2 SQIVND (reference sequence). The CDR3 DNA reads TGTGCCAGTAAGGGCGGGGGGGACCCGCAAGAGACCCAGTACTTC. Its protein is CASKGGGDPQETQYF.

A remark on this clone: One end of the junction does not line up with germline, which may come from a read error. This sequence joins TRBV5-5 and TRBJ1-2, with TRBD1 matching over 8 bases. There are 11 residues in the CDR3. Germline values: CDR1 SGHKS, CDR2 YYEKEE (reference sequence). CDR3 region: CASSSDRGRSF. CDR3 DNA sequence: TGTGCCAGCAGCTCCGACAGGGGACGATCCTTC.

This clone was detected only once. CDR3 loop: CASNEGAGGPRTEQFF. The CDR3 coding sequence is TGTGCCAGTAACGAAGGGGCGGGAGGGCCCCGTACTGAGCAGTTCTTC. The chain employs TRBV19 and TRBJ2-1, with TRBD2 identical over 9 bases. V was clipped by 7 bases and J by 9 bases; unmatched bases: 16. Germline loops: CDR1 LNHDA, CDR2 SQIVND (reference sequence). CDR3 size: 16 residues. Full variable domain (missing parts from reference TRBV19 and TRBJ2-1): DGGITQSPKYLFRKEGQNVTLSCEQNLNHDAMYWYRQDPGQGLRLIYYSQIVNDFQKGDIAEGYSVSREKKESFPLTVTSAQKNPTAFYLCASNEGAGGPRTEQFFGPGTRLTVL.

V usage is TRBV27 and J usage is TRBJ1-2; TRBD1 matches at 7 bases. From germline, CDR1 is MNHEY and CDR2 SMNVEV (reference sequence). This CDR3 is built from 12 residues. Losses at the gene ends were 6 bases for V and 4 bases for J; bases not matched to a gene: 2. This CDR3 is CASRGGAYGYTF. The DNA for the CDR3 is TGTGCCAGCAGAGGGGGCGCCTATGGCTACACCTTC.

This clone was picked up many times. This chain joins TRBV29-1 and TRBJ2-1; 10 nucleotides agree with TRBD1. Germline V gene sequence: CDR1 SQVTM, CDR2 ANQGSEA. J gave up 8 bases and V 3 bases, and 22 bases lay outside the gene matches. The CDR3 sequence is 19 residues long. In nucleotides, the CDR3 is TGCAGCGTTGATGGGGAGGGGGACAGGGGACACTCCCCGCCATATGAGCAGTTCTTC. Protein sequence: CSVDGEGDRGHSPPYEQFF.

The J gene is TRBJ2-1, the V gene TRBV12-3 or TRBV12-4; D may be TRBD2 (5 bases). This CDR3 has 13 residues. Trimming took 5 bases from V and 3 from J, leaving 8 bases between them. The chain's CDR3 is CASSPGLYNEQFF. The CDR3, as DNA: TGTGCCAGCAGTCCCGGACTCTACAATGAGCAGTTCTTC.

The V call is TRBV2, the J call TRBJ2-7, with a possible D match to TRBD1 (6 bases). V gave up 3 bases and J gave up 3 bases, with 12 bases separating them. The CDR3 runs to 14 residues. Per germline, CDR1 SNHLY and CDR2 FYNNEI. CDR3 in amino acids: CASSDGQISYEQYF. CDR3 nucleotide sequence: TGTGCCAGCAGTGATGGACAGATTAGCTACGAGCAGTACTTC. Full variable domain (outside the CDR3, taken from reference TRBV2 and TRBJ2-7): EPEVTQTPSHQVTQMGQEVILRCVPISNHLYFYWYRQILGQKVEFLVSFYNNEISEKSEIFDDQFSVERPDGSNFTLKIRSTKLEDSAMYFCASSDGQISYEQYFGPGTRLTVT.

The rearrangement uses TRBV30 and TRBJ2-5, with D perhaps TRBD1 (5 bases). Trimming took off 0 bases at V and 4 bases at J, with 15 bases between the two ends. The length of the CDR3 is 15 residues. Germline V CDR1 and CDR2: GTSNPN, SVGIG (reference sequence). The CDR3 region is CAWSVPSPDRETQYF. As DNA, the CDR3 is TGTGCCTGGAGTGTACCCAGCCCAGACAGAGAGACCCAGTACTTC. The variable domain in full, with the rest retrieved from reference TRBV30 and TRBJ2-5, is SQTIHQWPATLVQPVGSPLSLECTVEGTSNPNLYWYRQAAGRGLQLLFYSVGIGQISSEVPQNLSASRPQDRQFILSSKKLLLSDSGFYLCAWSVPSPDRETQYFGPGTRLLVL.

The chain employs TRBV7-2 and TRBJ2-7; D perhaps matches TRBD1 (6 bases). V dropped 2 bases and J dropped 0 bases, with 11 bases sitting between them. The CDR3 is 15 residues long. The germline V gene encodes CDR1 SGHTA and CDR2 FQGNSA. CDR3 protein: CASSLRGGRSYEQYF. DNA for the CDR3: TGTGCCAGCAGCTTACGAGGGGGACGCTCCTACGAGCAGTACTTC.

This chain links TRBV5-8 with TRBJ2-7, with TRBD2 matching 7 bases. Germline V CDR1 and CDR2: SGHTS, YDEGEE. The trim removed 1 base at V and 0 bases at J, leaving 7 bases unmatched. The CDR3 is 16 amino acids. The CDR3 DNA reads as TGTGCCAGCAGCTTGTTCTTCGGCGGGAGCTCCTACGAGCAGTACTTC. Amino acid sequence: CASSLFFGGSSYEQYF.

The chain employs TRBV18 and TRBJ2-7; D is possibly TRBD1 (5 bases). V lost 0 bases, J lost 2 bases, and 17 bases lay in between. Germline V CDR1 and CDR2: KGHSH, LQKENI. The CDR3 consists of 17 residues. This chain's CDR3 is CASSPPSTEWYPYEQYF. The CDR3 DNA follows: TGTGCCAGCTCACCACCGTCGACAGAGTGGTACCCCTACGAGCAGTACTTC.

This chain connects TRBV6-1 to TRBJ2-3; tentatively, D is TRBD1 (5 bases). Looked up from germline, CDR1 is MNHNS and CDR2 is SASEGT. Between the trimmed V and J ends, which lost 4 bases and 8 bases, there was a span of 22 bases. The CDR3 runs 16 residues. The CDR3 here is CASSVGAAQIGGTQYF. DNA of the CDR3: TGTGCCAGCAGTGTTGGGGCGGCCCAGATTGGTGGTACGCAGTATTTT.

This chain's CDR3 is CASSSTTSGRSDEQFF. In nucleotides, the CDR3 is TGTGCCAGCAGCTCGACTACGAGCGGGAGATCGGATGAGCAGTTCTTC. The V gene is TRBV7-9, the J gene TRBJ2-1, with 8 bases that match TRBD2. CDR3 length equals 16 residues. Germline-derived CDR1 and CDR2 are SEHNR and FQNEAQ (reference sequence). V trimming: 4 bases; J trimming: 8 bases; junction bases outside the gene matches: 13.

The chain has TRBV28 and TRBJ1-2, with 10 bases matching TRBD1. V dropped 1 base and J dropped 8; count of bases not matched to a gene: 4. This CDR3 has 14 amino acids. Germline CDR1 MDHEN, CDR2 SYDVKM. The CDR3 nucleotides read TGTGCCAGCAGTTTATTGACAGGGGGCGGAGGCTACACCTTC. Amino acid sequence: CASSLLTGGGGYTF.

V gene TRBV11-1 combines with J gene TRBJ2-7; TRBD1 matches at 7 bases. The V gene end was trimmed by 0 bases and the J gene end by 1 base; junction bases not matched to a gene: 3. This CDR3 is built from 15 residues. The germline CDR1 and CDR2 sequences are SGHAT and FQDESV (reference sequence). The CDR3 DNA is TGTGCCAGCAGCTTAGCGAGGGGGCGATCCTACGAGCAGTACTTC. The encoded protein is CASSLARGRSYEQYF.

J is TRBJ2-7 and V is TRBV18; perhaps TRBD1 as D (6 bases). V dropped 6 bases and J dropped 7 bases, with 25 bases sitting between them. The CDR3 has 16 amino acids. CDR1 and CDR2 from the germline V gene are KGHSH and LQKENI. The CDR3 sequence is CASSLRQGGPQGEQYF. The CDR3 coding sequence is TGTGCCAGCTCCCTCAGGCAGGGCGGGCCTCAGGGGGAGCAGTACTTC.

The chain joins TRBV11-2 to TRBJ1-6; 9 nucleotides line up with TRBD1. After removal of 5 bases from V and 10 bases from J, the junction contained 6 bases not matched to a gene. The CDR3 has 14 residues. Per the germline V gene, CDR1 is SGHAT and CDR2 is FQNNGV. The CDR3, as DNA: TGTGCCAGCAGCCAGGGACAGGGAGGGTCACCCCTCCACTTT. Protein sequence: CASSQGQGGSPLHF.

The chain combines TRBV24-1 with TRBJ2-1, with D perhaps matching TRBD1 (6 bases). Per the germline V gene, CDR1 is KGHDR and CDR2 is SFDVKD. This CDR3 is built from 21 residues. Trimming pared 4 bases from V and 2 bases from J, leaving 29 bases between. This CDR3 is CATSDPGAGVPGRLTYNEQFF. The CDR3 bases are TGTGCCACCAGTGACCCCGGGGCAGGGGTACCGGGCCGGCTAACCTACAATGAGCAGTTCTTC.

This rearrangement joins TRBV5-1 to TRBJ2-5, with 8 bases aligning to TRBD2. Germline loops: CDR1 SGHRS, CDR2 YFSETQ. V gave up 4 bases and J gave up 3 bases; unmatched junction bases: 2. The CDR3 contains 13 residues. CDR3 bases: TGCGCCAGCAGCGGGGGACTAGAAGAGACCCAGTACTTC. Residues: CASSGGLEETQYF.

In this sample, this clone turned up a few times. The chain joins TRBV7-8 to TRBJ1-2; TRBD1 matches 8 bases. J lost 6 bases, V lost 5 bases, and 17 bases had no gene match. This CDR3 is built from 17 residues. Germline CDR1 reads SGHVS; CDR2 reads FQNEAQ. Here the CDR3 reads CASSPTRPSGGADGYTF. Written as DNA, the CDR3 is TGTGCCAGCAGCCCGACCCGACCATCAGGGGGCGCGGATGGCTACACCTTC.

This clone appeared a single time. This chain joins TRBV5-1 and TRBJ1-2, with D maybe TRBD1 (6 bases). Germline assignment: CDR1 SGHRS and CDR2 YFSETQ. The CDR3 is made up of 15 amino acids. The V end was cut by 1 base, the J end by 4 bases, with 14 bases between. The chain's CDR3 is CASSLSGTQLYGYTF. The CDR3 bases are TGCGCCAGCAGCTTGAGTGGGACACAACTCTATGGCTACACCTTC.

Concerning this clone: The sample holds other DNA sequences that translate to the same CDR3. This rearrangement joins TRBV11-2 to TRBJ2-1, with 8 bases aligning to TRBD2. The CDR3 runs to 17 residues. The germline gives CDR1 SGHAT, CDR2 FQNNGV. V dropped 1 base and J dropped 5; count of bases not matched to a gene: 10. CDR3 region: CASSLVASGGPDNEQFF. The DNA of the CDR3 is TGTGCCAGCAGCTTAGTGGCTTCGGGAGGGCCGGACAATGAGCAGTTCTTC.

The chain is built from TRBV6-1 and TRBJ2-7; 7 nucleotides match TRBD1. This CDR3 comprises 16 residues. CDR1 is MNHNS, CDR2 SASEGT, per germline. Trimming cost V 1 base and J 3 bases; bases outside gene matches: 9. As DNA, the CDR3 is TGTGCCAGCAGTGAAGGCCCGACAGGGTCCCTCTACGAGCAGTACTTC. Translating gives CASSEGPTGSLYEQYF.

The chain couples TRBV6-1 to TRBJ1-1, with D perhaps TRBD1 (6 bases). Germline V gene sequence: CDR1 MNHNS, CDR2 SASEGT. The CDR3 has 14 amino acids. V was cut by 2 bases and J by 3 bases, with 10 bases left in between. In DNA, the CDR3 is TGTGCCAGCAGTGAACCAGGGGCGGACACTGAAGCTTTCTTT. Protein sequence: CASSEPGADTEAFF.

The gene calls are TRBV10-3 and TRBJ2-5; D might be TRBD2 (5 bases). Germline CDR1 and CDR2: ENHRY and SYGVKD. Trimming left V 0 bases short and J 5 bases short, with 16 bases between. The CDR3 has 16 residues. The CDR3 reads CAISESRNSAPETQYF. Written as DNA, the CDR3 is TGTGCCATCAGTGAGTCAAGAAATAGCGCCCCGGAGACCCAGTACTTC.